This is a list of T cell receptor beta chains from one sample in a study of cytomegalovirus exposure and HLA in healthy donors. TCRdb keeps only in-frame clones here, not all; method: immunoSEQ multiplex PCR. The table records about 120,000 clones, 80% to 85% of them present only once. Sequencing was performed on PBMCs. The receptors originated from a man aged 25 to 45 in good health and CMV-seronegative. Both conserved end residues are part of each CDR3. A D gene is named only where the DNA matches it firmly. Expanded clones get a size class; other rows say once, few or many, or leave the size out.

CDR3aa: CASSLGPPAGRQETQYF
CDR3nt: TGTGCCAGCAGCTTAGGTCCCCCAGCGGGGAGACAAGAGACCCAGTACTTC
v_gene: TRBV7-6
abundance: NA
j_gene: TRBJ2-5
d_gene: TRBD2

CDR3aa: CASSPTGTGVDGANGLTF
CDR3nt: TGTGCCAGCAGCCCAACAGGGACAGGGGTAGATGGGGCCAACGGCCTGACTTTC
v_gene: TRBV13
abundance: NA
j_gene: TRBJ2-6
d_gene: TRBD1

CDR3aa: CASNAGGDYNEQFF
CDR3nt: TGCGCCAGCAATGCCGGGGGGGACTACAATGAGCAGTTCTTC
v_gene: TRBV5-1
abundance: NA
j_gene: TRBJ2-1
d_gene: TRBD2

CDR3aa: CASSYVQGNTEAFF
CDR3nt: TGTGCCAGCAGTTACGTACAGGGGAACACTGAAGCTTTCTTT
v_gene: TRBV6-5
abundance: NA
j_gene: TRBJ1-1
d_gene: NA

CDR3aa: CASSQGTGDNSPLHF
CDR3nt: TGCGCCAGCAGCCAGGGGACAGGAGATAATTCACCCCTCCACTTT
v_gene: TRBV4-3
abundance: NA
j_gene: TRBJ1-6
d_gene: TRBD1

CDR3aa: CSARSSVLQYF
CDR3nt: TGCAGTGCTAGGAGCTCGGTCCTTCAGTACTTC
v_gene: TRBV20-1
abundance: NA
j_gene: TRBJ2-4
d_gene: NA

CDR3aa: CASKPSGTANTGELFF
CDR3nt: TGTGCCAGCAAACCATCCGGGACAGCGAACACCGGGGAGCTGTTTTTT
v_gene: TRBV28
abundance: NA
j_gene: TRBJ2-2
d_gene: TRBD1

CDR3aa: CASSAGLDRGYTF
CDR3nt: TGTGCCAGCAGCGCGGGCCTAGATCGTGGCTACACCTTC
v_gene: TRBV11-2
abundance: NA
j_gene: TRBJ1-2
d_gene: NA

CDR3aa: CASSLGPLSGGTDTQYF
CDR3nt: TGCGCCAGCAGCTTGGGCCCCCTGAGCGGGGGCACAGATACGCAGTATTTT
v_gene: TRBV5-1
abundance: NA
j_gene: TRBJ2-3
d_gene: TRBD2

CDR3aa: CASTPTATNEKLFF
CDR3nt: TGTGCCAGTACCCCGACAGCAACTAATGAAAAACTGTTTTTT
v_gene: TRBV19
abundance: NA
j_gene: TRBJ1-4
d_gene: NA

CDR3aa: CAWSGTGKTEAFF
CDR3nt: TGTGCCTGGAGTGGGACAGGGAAGACTGAAGCTTTCTTT
v_gene: TRBV30
abundance: NA
j_gene: TRBJ1-1
d_gene: TRBD1

CDR3aa: CASSLGRYYEQYF
CDR3nt: TGTGCCAGCAGCTTAGGCCGGTACTACGAGCAGTACTTC
v_gene: TRBV11-2
abundance: NA
j_gene: TRBJ2-7
d_gene: NA

CDR3aa: CASSASGELFF
CDR3nt: TGTGCCAGTAGCGCGAGCGGGGAGCTGTTTTTT
v_gene: TRBV19
abundance: few
j_gene: TRBJ2-2
d_gene: NA

CDR3aa: CASSLAGQGIWNSPLHF
CDR3nt: TGTGCCAGCAGCTTAGCGGGACAGGGCATATGGAATTCACCCCTCCACTTT
v_gene: TRBV7-9
abundance: once
j_gene: TRBJ1-6
d_gene: TRBD1

CDR3aa: CARSLGAYEQYF
CDR3nt: TGTGCCAGAAGCCTAGGGGCTTACGAGCAGTACTTC
v_gene: TRBV5-3
abundance: once
j_gene: TRBJ2-7
d_gene: NA

CDR3aa: CASSSGANGLTF
CDR3nt: TGTGCCAGCAGTTCAGGGGCCAACGGCCTGACTTTC
v_gene: TRBV6-1
abundance: NA
j_gene: TRBJ2-6
d_gene: NA

CDR3aa: CASSFPGQAGYTF
CDR3nt: TGTGCCAGCAGCTTCCCTGGACAGGCGGGATACACCTTC
v_gene: TRBV5-5
abundance: once
j_gene: TRBJ1-2
d_gene: TRBD1

CDR3aa: CASSSIAGPHNEQFF
CDR3nt: TGTGCCAGCAGCTCGATAGCGGGGCCTCACAATGAGCAGTTCTTC
v_gene: TRBV9
abundance: NA
j_gene: TRBJ2-1
d_gene: TRBD2

CDR3aa: CASGGRRANTEAFF
CDR3nt: TGTGCCAGCGGGGGCCGGCGGGCGAACACTGAAGCTTTCTTT
v_gene: TRBV6-5
abundance: once
j_gene: TRBJ1-1
d_gene: NA

CDR3aa: CASSETGGNYGYTF
CDR3nt: TGTGCCAGCAGTGAGACAGGGGGAAACTATGGCTACACCTTC
v_gene: TRBV6-5
abundance: NA
j_gene: TRBJ1-2
d_gene: TRBD1

CDR3aa: CSVEVYTNYGYTF
CDR3nt: TGCAGCGTTGAGGTTTATACAAACTATGGCTACACCTTC
v_gene: TRBV29-1
abundance: NA
j_gene: TRBJ1-2
d_gene: NA

CDR3aa: CASSPTPPGQGNEKLFF
CDR3nt: TGTGCCAGCAGCCCAACCCCCCCCGGACAGGGAAATGAAAAACTGTTTTTT
v_gene: TRBV5-4
abundance: NA
j_gene: TRBJ1-4
d_gene: TRBD1

CDR3aa: CASSSRQGSGTQYF
CDR3nt: TGTGCCAGCAGCTCGCGACAGGGGTCAGGGACCCAGTACTTC
v_gene: TRBV5-4
abundance: NA
j_gene: TRBJ2-5
d_gene: TRBD1

CDR3aa: CASSQQGVTDTQYF
CDR3nt: TGTGCCAGCAGCCAACAGGGGGTCACAGATACGCAGTATTTT
v_gene: TRBV7-6
abundance: NA
j_gene: TRBJ2-3
d_gene: TRBD1

CDR3aa: CASSPGGGGRGYTF
CDR3nt: TGTGCCAGCAGCCCGGGCGGGGGGGGTCGGGGCTACACCTTC
v_gene: TRBV7-2
abundance: NA
j_gene: TRBJ1-2
d_gene: NA

CDR3aa: CASSRQIDSPLHF
CDR3nt: TGCGCCAGCAGCCGACAAATAGATTCACCCCTCCACTTT
v_gene: TRBV10-1
abundance: NA
j_gene: TRBJ1-6
d_gene: NA

CDR3aa: CASSPRQGTQPQHF
CDR3nt: TGTGCCAGCAGTCCGCGACAGGGAACCCAGCCCCAGCATTTT
v_gene: TRBV25-1
abundance: NA
j_gene: TRBJ1-5
d_gene: TRBD1

CDR3aa: CASSGTGANTGELFF
CDR3nt: TGTGCCAGCAGTGGGACAGGGGCGAACACCGGGGAGCTGTTTTTT
v_gene: TRBV6-1
abundance: few
j_gene: TRBJ2-2
d_gene: TRBD1

CDR3aa: CSSNGGWGMNTEAFF
CDR3nt: TGCAGCTCGAATGGTGGTTGGGGCATGAACACTGAAGCTTTCTTT
v_gene: TRBV29-1
abundance: NA
j_gene: TRBJ1-1
d_gene: NA

CDR3aa: CASRRGTSRYEQYF
CDR3nt: TGTGCCAGCAGGAGAGGGACTTCTCGCTACGAGCAGTACTTC
v_gene: TRBV2
abundance: NA
j_gene: TRBJ2-7
d_gene: NA

CDR3aa: CATSLGGSPGTDTQYF
CDR3nt: TGTGCCACCAGCCTAGGCGGGTCCCCAGGAACAGATACGCAGTATTTT
v_gene: TRBV15
abundance: NA
j_gene: TRBJ2-3
d_gene: NA

CDR3aa: CASSPIQAGEYYGYTF
CDR3nt: TGTGCCAGCAGCCCTATCCAGGCAGGGGAGTACTATGGCTACACCTTC
v_gene: TRBV9
abundance: NA
j_gene: TRBJ1-2
d_gene: NA

CDR3aa: CASSQGLAGGGGETQYF
CDR3nt: TGTGCCAGCAGTCAAGGACTAGCGGGGGGAGGAGGGGAGACCCAGTACTTC
v_gene: TRBV27
abundance: NA
j_gene: TRBJ2-5
d_gene: TRBD2

CDR3aa: CAWSVPSPNTGELFF
CDR3nt: TGTGCCTGGAGTGTACCTAGCCCGAACACCGGGGAGCTGTTTTTT
v_gene: TRBV30
abundance: NA
j_gene: TRBJ2-2
d_gene: NA

CDR3aa: CASTDGGRSYEQYF
CDR3nt: TGTGCCAGTACGGACGGGGGGCGATCCTACGAGCAGTACTTC
v_gene: TRBV19
abundance: NA
j_gene: TRBJ2-7
d_gene: NA

CDR3aa: CASSVTGAGANVLTF
CDR3nt: TGTGCCAGCAGCGTTACAGGGGCTGGGGCCAACGTCCTGACTTTC
v_gene: TRBV9
abundance: NA
j_gene: TRBJ2-6
d_gene: TRBD1

CDR3aa: CASSPGTSGGYEQYF
CDR3nt: TGTGCCAGCTCACCCGGGACTAGCGGGGGCTACGAGCAGTACTTC
v_gene: TRBV18
abundance: few
j_gene: TRBJ2-7
d_gene: TRBD2

CDR3aa: CASSEGLAGGTQYF
CDR3nt: TGCGCCAGCAGTGAGGGTCTAGCGGGGGGCACGCAGTATTTT
v_gene: TRBV10-2
abundance: NA
j_gene: TRBJ2-3
d_gene: TRBD2

CDR3aa: CASSGRGIGETQYF
CDR3nt: TGTGCCAGCAGTGGGCGGGGTATTGGGGAGACCCAGTACTTC
v_gene: TRBV6-1
abundance: NA
j_gene: TRBJ2-5
d_gene: NA

CDR3aa: CASSRDSSGNTIYF
CDR3nt: TGTGCCAGTAGTCGGGACAGCTCTGGAAACACCATATATTTT
v_gene: TRBV19
abundance: NA
j_gene: TRBJ1-3
d_gene: TRBD1

CDR3aa: CASVQGVPQESKNIQYF
CDR3nt: TGCGCCAGCGTACAGGGGGTCCCCCAGGAATCCAAAAACATTCAGTACTTC
v_gene: TRBV23-1
abundance: NA
j_gene: TRBJ2-4
d_gene: TRBD1

CDR3aa: CASRARLAGEETQYF
CDR3nt: TGTGCCAGCAGGGCAAGACTAGCGGGGGAAGAGACCCAGTACTTC
v_gene: TRBV2
abundance: NA
j_gene: TRBJ2-5
d_gene: TRBD2

CDR3aa: CASSSTGVGDTQYF
CDR3nt: TGCGCCAGCAGCTCGACAGGGGTCGGAGATACGCAGTATTTT
v_gene: TRBV5-1
abundance: NA
j_gene: TRBJ2-3
d_gene: TRBD1

CDR3aa: CATAGQLNEKLFF
CDR3nt: TGTGCCACCGCGGGACAGTTAAATGAAAAACTGTTTTTT
v_gene: TRBV25-1
abundance: few
j_gene: TRBJ1-4
d_gene: TRBD1

CDR3aa: CASSYTRTEGYTF
CDR3nt: TGTGCCAGCAGTTACACCCGGACAGAAGGCTACACCTTC
v_gene: TRBV6-5
abundance: NA
j_gene: TRBJ1-2
d_gene: NA

CDR3aa: CAITDSGGLSYEQYF
CDR3nt: TGTGCCATCACCGACAGCGGGGGGTTATCCTACGAGCAGTACTTC
v_gene: TRBV10-3
abundance: NA
j_gene: TRBJ2-7
d_gene: TRBD2

CDR3aa: CSAGGLYEQYF
CDR3nt: TGCAGTGCCGGGGGACTCTACGAGCAGTACTTC
v_gene: TRBV20-1
abundance: NA
j_gene: TRBJ2-7
d_gene: NA

CDR3aa: CASNRIFLQETQYF
CDR3nt: TGTGCCAGCAATAGAATATTCCTCCAAGAGACCCAGTACTTC
v_gene: TRBV2
abundance: NA
j_gene: TRBJ2-5
d_gene: NA

CDR3aa: CASSPGQIYGYTF
CDR3nt: TGTGCCAGCAGCCCGGGACAGATCTATGGCTACACCTTC
v_gene: TRBV28
abundance: NA
j_gene: TRBJ1-2
d_gene: TRBD1

CDR3aa: CASSLPYESGGYEQYF
CDR3nt: TGTGCCAGCAGCCTACCATACGAGTCGGGCGGGTACGAGCAGTACTTC
v_gene: TRBV5-6
abundance: NA
j_gene: TRBJ2-7
d_gene: NA

CDR3aa: CASSEARSGSSYEQYF
CDR3nt: TGTGCCAGCAGTGAAGCGCGATCAGGTAGCTCCTACGAGCAGTACTTC
v_gene: TRBV2
abundance: NA
j_gene: TRBJ2-7
d_gene: NA

CDR3aa: CASSPGQGINEQYF
CDR3nt: TGTGCCAGCAGCCCAGGACAGGGGATCAACGAGCAGTACTTC
v_gene: TRBV11-3
abundance: NA
j_gene: TRBJ2-7
d_gene: TRBD1

CDR3aa: CASSLAGSPSTDTQYF
CDR3nt: TGTGCCAGCAGCCTAGCGGGGTCTCCTAGCACAGATACGCAGTATTTT
v_gene: TRBV28
abundance: few
j_gene: TRBJ2-3
d_gene: TRBD2

CDR3aa: CASSDTGYEQYF
CDR3nt: TGTGCCAGCAGCGATACAGGGTACGAGCAGTACTTC
v_gene: TRBV6-1
abundance: NA
j_gene: TRBJ2-7
d_gene: NA

CDR3aa: CASSLLAGGLREQYF
CDR3nt: TGTGCCAGCAGTTTATTAGCGGGGGGCCTGCGCGAGCAGTACTTC
v_gene: TRBV27
abundance: once
j_gene: TRBJ2-7
d_gene: TRBD2

CDR3aa: CASSVAGGQETQYF
CDR3nt: TGTGCCAGCAGCGTAGCGGGGGGGCAAGAGACCCAGTACTTC
v_gene: TRBV9
abundance: NA
j_gene: TRBJ2-5
d_gene: TRBD2

CDR3aa: CASGRNTEAFF
CDR3nt: TGTGCCAGCGGGCGGAACACTGAAGCTTTCTTT
v_gene: TRBV9
abundance: NA
j_gene: TRBJ1-1
d_gene: NA

CDR3aa: CASSSDRYGYTF
CDR3nt: TGTGCCAGCAGTTCGGACAGATATGGCTACACCTTC
v_gene: TRBV28
abundance: NA
j_gene: TRBJ1-2
d_gene: NA